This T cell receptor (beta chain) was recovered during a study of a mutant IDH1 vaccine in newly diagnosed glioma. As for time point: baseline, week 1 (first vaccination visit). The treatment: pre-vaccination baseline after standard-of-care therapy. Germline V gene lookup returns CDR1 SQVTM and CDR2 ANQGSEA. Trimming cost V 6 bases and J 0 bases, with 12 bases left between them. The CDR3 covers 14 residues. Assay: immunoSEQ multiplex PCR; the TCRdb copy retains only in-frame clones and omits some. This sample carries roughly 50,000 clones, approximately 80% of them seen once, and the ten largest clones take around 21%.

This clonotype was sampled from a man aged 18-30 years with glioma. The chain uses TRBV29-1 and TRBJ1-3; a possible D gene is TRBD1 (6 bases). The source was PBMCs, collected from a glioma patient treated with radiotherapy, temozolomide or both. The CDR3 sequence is CSVSGVGSGNTIYF. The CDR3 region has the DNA TGCAGCGTGTCAGGGGTGGGCTCTGGAAACACCATATATTTT.